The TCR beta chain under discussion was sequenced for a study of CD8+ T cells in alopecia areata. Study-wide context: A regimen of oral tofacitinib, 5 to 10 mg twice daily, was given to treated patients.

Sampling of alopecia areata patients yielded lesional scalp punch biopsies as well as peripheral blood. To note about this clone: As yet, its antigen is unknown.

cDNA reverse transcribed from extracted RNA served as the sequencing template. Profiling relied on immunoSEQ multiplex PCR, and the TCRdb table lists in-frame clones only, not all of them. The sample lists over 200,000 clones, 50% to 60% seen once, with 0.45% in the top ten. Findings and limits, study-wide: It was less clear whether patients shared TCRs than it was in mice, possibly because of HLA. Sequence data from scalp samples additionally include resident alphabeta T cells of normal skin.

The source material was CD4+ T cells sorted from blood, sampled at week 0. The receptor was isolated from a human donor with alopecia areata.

The DNA of the CDR3 is TGTGCCAGCAGACCCGGCAGGGACAGGGGAAGGGACACTGAAGCTTTCTTT. Amino acid sequence: CASRPGRDRGRDTEAFF. The J gene is TRBJ1-1, the V gene TRBV7-2, with 10 bases lining up with TRBD1. The length of the CDR3 is 17 residues. V was clipped by 6 bases and J by 3 bases; unmatched bases: 13. In germline, CDR1 is SGHTA, CDR2 FQGNSA.